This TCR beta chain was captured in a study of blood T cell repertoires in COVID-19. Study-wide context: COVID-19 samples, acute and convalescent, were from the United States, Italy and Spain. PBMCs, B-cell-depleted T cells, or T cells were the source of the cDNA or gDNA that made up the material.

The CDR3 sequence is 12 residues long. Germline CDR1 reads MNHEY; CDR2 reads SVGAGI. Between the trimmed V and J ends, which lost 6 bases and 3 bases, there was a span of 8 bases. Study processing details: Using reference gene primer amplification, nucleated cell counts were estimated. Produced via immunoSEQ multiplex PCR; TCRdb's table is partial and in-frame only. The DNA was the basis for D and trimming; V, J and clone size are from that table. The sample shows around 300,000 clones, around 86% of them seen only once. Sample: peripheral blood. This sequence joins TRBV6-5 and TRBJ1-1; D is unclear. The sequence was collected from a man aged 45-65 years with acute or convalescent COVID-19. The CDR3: CASRRGDTEAFF. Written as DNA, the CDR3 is TGTGCCAGCAGACGGGGAGACACTGAAGCTTTCTTT.